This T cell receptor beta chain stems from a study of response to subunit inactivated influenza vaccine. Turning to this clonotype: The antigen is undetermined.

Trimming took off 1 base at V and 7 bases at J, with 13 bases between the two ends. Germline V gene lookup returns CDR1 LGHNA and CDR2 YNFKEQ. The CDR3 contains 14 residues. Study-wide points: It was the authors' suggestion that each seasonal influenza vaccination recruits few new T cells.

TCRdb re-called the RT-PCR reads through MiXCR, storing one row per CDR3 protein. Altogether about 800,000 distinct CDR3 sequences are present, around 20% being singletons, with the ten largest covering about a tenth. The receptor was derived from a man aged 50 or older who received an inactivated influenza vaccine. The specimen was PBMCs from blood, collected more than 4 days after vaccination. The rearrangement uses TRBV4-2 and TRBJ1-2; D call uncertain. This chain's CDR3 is CASSQVGRGIGYTF. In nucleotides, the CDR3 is TGTGCCAGCAGCCAAGTAGGGAGAGGGATTGGCTACACCTTC.